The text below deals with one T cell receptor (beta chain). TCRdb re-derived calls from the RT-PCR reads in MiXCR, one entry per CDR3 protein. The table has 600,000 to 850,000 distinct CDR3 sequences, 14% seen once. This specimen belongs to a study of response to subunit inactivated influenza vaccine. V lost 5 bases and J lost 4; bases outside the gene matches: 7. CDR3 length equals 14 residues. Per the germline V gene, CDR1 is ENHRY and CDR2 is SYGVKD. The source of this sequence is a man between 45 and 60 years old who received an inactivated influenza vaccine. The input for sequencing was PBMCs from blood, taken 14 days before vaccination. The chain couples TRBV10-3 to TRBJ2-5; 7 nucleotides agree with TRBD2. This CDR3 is CAISLAGEGETQYF. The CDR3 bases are TGTGCCATCAGTCTTGCGGGGGAGGGAGAGACCCAGTACTTC.